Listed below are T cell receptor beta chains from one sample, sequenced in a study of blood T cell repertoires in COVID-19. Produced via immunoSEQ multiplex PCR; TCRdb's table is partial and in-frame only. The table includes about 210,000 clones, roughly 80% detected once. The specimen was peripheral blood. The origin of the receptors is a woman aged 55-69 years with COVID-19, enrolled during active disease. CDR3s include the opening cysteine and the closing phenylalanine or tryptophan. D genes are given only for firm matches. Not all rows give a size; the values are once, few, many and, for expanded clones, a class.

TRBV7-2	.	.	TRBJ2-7	CASSLGQVREQYF
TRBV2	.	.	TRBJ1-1	CASSVREYTEAFF
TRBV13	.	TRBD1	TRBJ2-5	CASSSRQGRKTQYF
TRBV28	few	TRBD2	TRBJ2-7	CASRTSGRVYEQYF
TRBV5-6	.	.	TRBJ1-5	CASSLGGDQPQHF
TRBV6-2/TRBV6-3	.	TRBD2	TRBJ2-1	CASTPGTRYNEQFF
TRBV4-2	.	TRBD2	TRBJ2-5	CASSQGSGGYQETQYF
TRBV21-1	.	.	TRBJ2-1	CASSKPGLWPESNEQFF
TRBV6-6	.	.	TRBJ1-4	CASSPLGQLATNEKLFF
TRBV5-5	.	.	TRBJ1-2	CASSFATINYGYTF
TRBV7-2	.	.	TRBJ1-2	CASSLVKGFSGDRGYTF
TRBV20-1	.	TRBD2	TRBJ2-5	CSASFLRREGTQYF
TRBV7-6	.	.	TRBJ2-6	CASSVEGIGANVLTF
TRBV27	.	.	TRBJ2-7	CASSLLGGANEQYF
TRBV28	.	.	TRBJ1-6	CASKQANSPLHF
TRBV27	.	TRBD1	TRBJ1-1	CASGTGGHTEAFF
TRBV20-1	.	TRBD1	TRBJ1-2	CSAQGAGGYTF
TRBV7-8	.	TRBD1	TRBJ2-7	CASSFDRGTFEQYF
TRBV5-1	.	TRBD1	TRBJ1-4	CASSLGDRTDEKLFF
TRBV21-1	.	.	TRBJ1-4	CASSAPPGKFVATNEKLFF
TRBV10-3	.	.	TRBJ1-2	CAISGGTGKIYGYTF
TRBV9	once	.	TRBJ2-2	CASSVVGDTGELFF
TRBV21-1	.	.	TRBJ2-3	CASPIRLADTSTDTQYF
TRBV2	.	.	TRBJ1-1	CASSKAHRANTEAFF